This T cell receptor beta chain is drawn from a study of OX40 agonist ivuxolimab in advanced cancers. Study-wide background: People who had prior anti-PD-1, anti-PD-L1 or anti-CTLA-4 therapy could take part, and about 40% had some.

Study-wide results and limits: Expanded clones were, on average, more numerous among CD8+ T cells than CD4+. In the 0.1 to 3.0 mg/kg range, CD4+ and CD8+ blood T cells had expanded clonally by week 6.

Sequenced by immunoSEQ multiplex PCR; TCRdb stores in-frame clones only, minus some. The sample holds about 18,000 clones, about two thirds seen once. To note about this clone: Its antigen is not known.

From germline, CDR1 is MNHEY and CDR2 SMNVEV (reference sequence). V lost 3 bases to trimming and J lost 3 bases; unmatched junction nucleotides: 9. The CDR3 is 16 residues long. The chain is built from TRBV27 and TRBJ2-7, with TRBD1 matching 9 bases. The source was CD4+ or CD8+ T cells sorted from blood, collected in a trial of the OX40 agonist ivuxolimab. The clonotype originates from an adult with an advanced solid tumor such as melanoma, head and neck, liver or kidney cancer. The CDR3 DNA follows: TGTGCCAGCAGTTTTGACCGGGACAGGGCAATCTACGAGCAGTACTTC. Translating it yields CASSFDRDRAIYEQYF.